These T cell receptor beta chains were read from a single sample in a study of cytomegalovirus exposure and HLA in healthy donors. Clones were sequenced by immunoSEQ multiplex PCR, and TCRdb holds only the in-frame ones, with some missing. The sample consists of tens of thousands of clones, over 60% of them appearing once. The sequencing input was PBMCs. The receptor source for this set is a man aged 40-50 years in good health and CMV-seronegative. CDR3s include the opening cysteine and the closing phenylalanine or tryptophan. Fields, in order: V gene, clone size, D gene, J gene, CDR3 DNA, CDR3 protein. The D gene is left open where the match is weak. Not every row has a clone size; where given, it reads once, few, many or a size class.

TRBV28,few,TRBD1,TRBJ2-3,TGTGCCAGCACCACCCCCGGGACAGGGAGCACAGATACGCAGTATTTT,CASTTPGTGSTDTQYF
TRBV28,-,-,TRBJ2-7,TGTGCCAGCAGTTTCGGGACACAAGCACCCTACGAGCAGTACTTC,CASSFGTQAPYEQYF
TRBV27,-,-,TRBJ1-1,TGTGCCAGCAGTTTATGGGGGGGCAAAAGGGCTGAAGCTTTCTTT,CASSLWGGKRAEAFF
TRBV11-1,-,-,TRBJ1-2,TGTGCCAGCACTCCCGGGGAACAGGGTGACTATGGCTACACCTTC,CASTPGEQGDYGYTF
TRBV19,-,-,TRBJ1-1,TGTGCCAGTAGTCCAGGGGTAGCCGAAGCTTTCTTT,CASSPGVAEAFF
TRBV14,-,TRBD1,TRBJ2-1,TGTGCCAGCAGCCAAGAAAGTAGGGGGCGACCGCTTAATGAGCAGTTCTTC,CASSQESRGRPLNEQFF
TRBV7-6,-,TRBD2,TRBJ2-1,TGTGCCAGCAGCCACAGACTAGCGGGAAATGAGCAGTTCTTC,CASSHRLAGNEQFF
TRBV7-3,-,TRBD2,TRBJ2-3,TGTGCCAGCAGCTTGGCGGGAGGGCCTTACGATACGCAGTATTTT,CASSLAGGPYDTQYF
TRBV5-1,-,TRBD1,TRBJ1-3,TGCGCCAGCAGCTGGGACAGGAGTGCTGGAAACACCATATATTTT,CASSWDRSAGNTIYF
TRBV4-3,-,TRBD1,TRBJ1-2,TGCGCCAGCAGCCAACTAGGGGGCTGGTATGGCTACACCTTC,CASSQLGGWYGYTF
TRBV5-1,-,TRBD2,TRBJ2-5,TGCGCCAGCAGCCCACTAGCGGGGTTACAAGAGACCCAGTACTTC,CASSPLAGLQETQYF
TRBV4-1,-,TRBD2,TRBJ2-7,TGCGCCAGCAGCGGGCGACTAGCGGGAGGGCCGGGCTACGAGCAGTACTTC,CASSGRLAGGPGYEQYF
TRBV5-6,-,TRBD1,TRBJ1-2,TGTGCCAGCAGGGACGACAGGGCGAAGTATGGCTACACCTTC,CASRDDRAKYGYTF
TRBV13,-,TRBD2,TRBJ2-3,TGTGCCACCGGCGGACTAGCGGGAGGCACAGATACGCAGTATTTT,CATGGLAGGTDTQYF
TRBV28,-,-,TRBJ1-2,TGTGCCAGCAGTTTGGTTAGCGGGGAACGCGGCTACACCTTC,CASSLVSGERGYTF
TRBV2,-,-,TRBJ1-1,TGTGCCAGCAGTTACCCCGAGGGCTGGAACACTGAAGCTTTCTTT,CASSYPEGWNTEAFF
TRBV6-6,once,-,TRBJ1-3,TGTGCCAGCAGTTACTCTGCGGGTGCCTCTGGAAACACCATATATTTT,CASSYSAGASGNTIYF
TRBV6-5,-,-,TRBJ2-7,TGTGCCAGCAGTGCAGGGAACGAGCAGTACTTC,CASSAGNEQYF
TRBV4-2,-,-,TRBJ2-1,TGTGCCAGCAGCCAGGAGCGAACCTACAATGAGCAGTTCTTC,CASSQERTYNEQFF
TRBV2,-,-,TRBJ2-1,TGTGCCAGCAGTGTAAGGGGTAGCTCCTACAATGAGCAGTTCTTC,CASSVRGSSYNEQFF
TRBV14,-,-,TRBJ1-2,TGTGCCAGCAGCCAGCAGGGCTATGGCTACACCTTC,CASSQQGYGYTF
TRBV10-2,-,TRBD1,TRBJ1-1,TGCGCCAGCATAGACAGGGCGAACACTGAAGCTTTCTTT,CASIDRANTEAFF
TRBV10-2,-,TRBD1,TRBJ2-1,TGCGCCAGCAGCAACACGGACAGGTTCTCGTCCAATGAGCAGTTCTTC,CASSNTDRFSSNEQFF
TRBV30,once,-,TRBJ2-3,TGTGCCTGGAGTGAAGGGGTGGGAGATACGCAGTATTTT,CAWSEGVGDTQYF
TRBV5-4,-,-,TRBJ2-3,TGTGCCAGCAGCTCCGGGTCTTTGGGCACAGATACGCAGTATTTT,CASSSGSLGTDTQYF
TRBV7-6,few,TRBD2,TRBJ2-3,TGTGCCAGCAGCATGGGACTAGCGGCTTCTGAAGATACGCAGTATTTT,CASSMGLAASEDTQYF
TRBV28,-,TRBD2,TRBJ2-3,TGTGCCAGCAGTCTTCTCGACCTAGCGGGAGGGCCGGATACGCAGTATTTT,CASSLLDLAGGPDTQYF
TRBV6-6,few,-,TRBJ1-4,TGTGCCAGCAGTTATCGCAGGAATGAAAAACTGTTTTTT,CASSYRRNEKLFF
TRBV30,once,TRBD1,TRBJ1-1,TGTGCCGGGACAGTGAACACTGAAGCTTTCTTT,CAGTVNTEAFF
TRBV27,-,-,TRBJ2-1,TGTGCCAGCAGTTTTGGTCTATATTACAATGAGCAGTTCTTC,CASSFGLYYNEQFF
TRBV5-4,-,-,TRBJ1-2,TGTGCCAGCAGCTTATGGGGGGGCACTAACTATGGCTACGCCTTC,CASSLWGGTNYGYAF
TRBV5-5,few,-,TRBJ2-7,TGTGCCAGCAGCTTGGGGGGGCTCTACGAGCAGTACTTC,CASSLGGLYEQYF
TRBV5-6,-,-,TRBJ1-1,TGTGCCAGCAGCTTCGACAGGTTGAACACTGAAGCTTTCTTT,CASSFDRLNTEAFF
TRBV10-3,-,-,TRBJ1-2,TGTGCCACCAACGGGGAGGGAGAATACTATGGCTACACCTTC,CATNGEGEYYGYTF
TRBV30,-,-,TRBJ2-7,TGTGCCAGCTTAAGGGTTGGGACAGGGGGGCTAGCGGGAGGTCCCACGGTCTACGAGCAGTACTTC,CASLRVGTGGLAGGPTVYEQYF
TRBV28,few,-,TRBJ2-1,TGTGCCAGCAGTTTATCGTACTACAATGAGCAGTTCTTC,CASSLSYYNEQFF
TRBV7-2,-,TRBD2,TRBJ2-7,TGTGCCAGCAGCCCCGGGGCGGGAGGCCCTCCCCGCGAGCAGTACTTC,CASSPGAGGPPREQYF
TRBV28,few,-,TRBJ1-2,TGTGCCAGCATCGACTATAGGGCTACTAACTATGGCTACACCTTC,CASIDYRATNYGYTF
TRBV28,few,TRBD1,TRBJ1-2,TGTGCCAGCAGTTTTCTGGGACAGCTCTATGGCTACACCTTC,CASSFLGQLYGYTF
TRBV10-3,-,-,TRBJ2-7,TGTGCCAGGTCGTTTTGGGGGGAAATATGGGGCTACGAGCAGTACTTC,CARSFWGEIWGYEQYF
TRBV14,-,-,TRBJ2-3,TGTGCCAGCAGCCAAGTTGGAGGGCGTAGCTTTGGTTCAGATACGCAGTATTTT,CASSQVGGRSFGSDTQYF
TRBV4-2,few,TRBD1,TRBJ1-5,TGTGCCAGCAGCCATGGGACAGGGAATCAGCCCCAGCATTTT,CASSHGTGNQPQHF
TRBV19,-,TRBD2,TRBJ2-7,TGTGCCAGTACCGCCGGGACCGGGAGGGCCGAGCAGTACTTC,CASTAGTGRAEQYF
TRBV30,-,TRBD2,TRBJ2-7,TGTGCCTGGCACCGAAGGGCTAGCGGGACCTACGAGCAGTACTTC,CAWHRRASGTYEQYF
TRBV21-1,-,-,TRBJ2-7,TGTGCCAGCAGCAAAGTAAAGCGGGAGCGGCGCGAGCAGTACTTC,CASSKVKRERREQYF
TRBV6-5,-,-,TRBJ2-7,TGTGCCAGCAGTTACTCGAGCCCAGGGTACGAGCAGTACTTC,CASSYSSPGYEQYF
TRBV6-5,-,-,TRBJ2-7,TGTGCCAGCAGTTACGTTGACGGACAGTCCTACGAGCAGTACTTC,CASSYVDGQSYEQYF
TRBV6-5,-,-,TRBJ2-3,TGTGCCAGCAGTTACGGAGGAACTAGCACAGATACGCAGTATTTT,CASSYGGTSTDTQYF
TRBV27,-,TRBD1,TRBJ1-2,TGTGCCAGCAGTGGCGCGTTGACAGGGGCCATGAGCTACACCTTC,CASSGALTGAMSYTF
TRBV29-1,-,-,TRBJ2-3,TGCAGCGTTGAAGATCTTTGGCTTCCTTATCAGTATTTT,CSVEDLWLPYQYF
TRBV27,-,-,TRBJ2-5,TGTGCCAGCAGTTTACGCCAGGGGGGATCAGAGACCCAGTACTTC,CASSLRQGGSETQYF
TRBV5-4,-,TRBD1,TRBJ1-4,TGTGCCAGCAGTTGGGACAGCACTAATGAAAAACTGTTTTTT,CASSWDSTNEKLFF
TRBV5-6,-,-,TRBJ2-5,TGTGCCAGCAGCCGACCGGGACTTCAAGAGACCCAGTACTTC,CASSRPGLQETQYF
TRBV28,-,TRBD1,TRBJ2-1,TGTGCCAGCAGTTTATTGGGGACAGGGGTTTCCTACAATGAGCAGTTCTTC,CASSLLGTGVSYNEQFF
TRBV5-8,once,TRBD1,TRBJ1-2,TGTGCCAGCAGCTCCTCCGGGACAGGACCTAGATTTAACTATGGCTACACCTTC,CASSSSGTGPRFNYGYTF
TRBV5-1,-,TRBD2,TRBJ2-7,TGCGCCAGCAGCTTCAGTTCGAGCGGGAGCAGCTCCTACGAGCAGTACTTC,CASSFSSSGSSSYEQYF